This T cell receptor beta chain was recorded in a study of T cells in Graves' hyperthyroidism and ophthalmopathy. Participants, patients aged 18 to 65, had newly diagnosed hyperthyroidism with a duration under 2 months. Orbital computed tomography, thyroid ultrasound, serum thyroxine and TRAb, and clinical symptoms together informed the diagnoses. V lost 0 bases and J 6 bases, leaving 15 bases between the germline ends. CDR1 and CDR2 from the germline V gene are MNHEY and SVGAGI. This CDR3 has 16 residues. Researchers took RNA transcripts and amplified the TCR beta CDR3 regions from them. A first-round RT-PCR of the TCR CDR3 used the HTBI primer set. TCRdb reprocessed the multiplex PCR reads via MiXCR and lists one record per CDR3 protein. The repertoire holds some 620,000 distinct CDR3 sequences, with roughly 15% as singletons.

J is TRBJ2-1 and V is TRBV6-5; D is possibly TRBD1 or TRBD2 (5 bases each). This receptor was taken from a woman aged 25-40 years with Graves' hyperthyroidism. Sequenced material: blood. Here the CDR3 reads CASSYSFRIGGNEQFF. CDR3 coding DNA: TGTGCCAGCAGTTACTCGTTCCGGATTGGGGGCAATGAGCAGTTCTTC.